The rows below give T cell receptor beta chains drawn from one sample of a study of cytomegalovirus exposure and HLA in healthy donors. Sequenced by immunoSEQ multiplex PCR; TCRdb stores in-frame clones only, minus some. The sample has 90,000 to 110,000 clones; approximately 71% are singletons. Source material: PBMCs. These receptors came from a woman aged 70-85 years in good health and CMV-seropositive. The CDR3 runs from the conserved cysteine through the conserved F or W. The D gene is left open where the match is weak. Size tells how often a clone was seen (once, few, many) or the class of an expanded clone, and some rows leave it out.

J gene: TRBJ2-7
V gene: TRBV5-4
D gene: -
clone size: -
CDR3 DNA: TGTGCCAGCAGCTTGGACGAGGCCGAGCAGTACTTC
CDR3 protein: CASSLDEAEQYF

J gene: TRBJ1-6
V gene: TRBV4-3
D gene: -
clone size: few
CDR3 DNA: TGCGCCAGCAGCCAAGTTACAGGTTCACCCCTCCACTTT
CDR3 protein: CASSQVTGSPLHF

J gene: TRBJ1-6
V gene: TRBV30
D gene: -
clone size: -
CDR3 DNA: TGTGCCTGGAGTGTAGGGGCAGACAATTCACCCCTCCACTTT
CDR3 protein: CAWSVGADNSPLHF

J gene: TRBJ2-3
V gene: TRBV9
D gene: -
clone size: -
CDR3 DNA: TGTGCCAGCAGCGTAGTCACAGGGACCACAGATACGCAGTATTTT
CDR3 protein: CASSVVTGTTDTQYF

J gene: TRBJ2-7
V gene: TRBV6-6
D gene: -
clone size: -
CDR3 DNA: TGTGCCAGCAGTTACTCGACGGCAGGGCGCTCCTACGAGCAGTACTTC
CDR3 protein: CASSYSTAGRSYEQYF

J gene: TRBJ2-1
V gene: TRBV7-8
D gene: TRBD2
clone size: few
CDR3 DNA: TGTGCCAGCAGCCAAGCGACTAGCGGGAGGACTTACAATGAGCAGTTCTTC
CDR3 protein: CASSQATSGRTYNEQFF

J gene: TRBJ2-7
V gene: TRBV6-4
D gene: -
clone size: -
CDR3 DNA: TGTGCCAGCAGTTCGACAGCCGAGGTCCACGAGCAGTACTTC
CDR3 protein: CASSSTAEVHEQYF

J gene: TRBJ2-5
V gene: TRBV4-3
D gene: TRBD2
clone size: -
CDR3 DNA: TGCGCCAGCAGCCCCACCCGCGGGGGAGCGGGAGAGACCCAGTACTTC
CDR3 protein: CASSPTRGGAGETQYF

J gene: TRBJ2-7
V gene: TRBV6-5
D gene: TRBD1
clone size: -
CDR3 DNA: TGTGCCAGCAGTTACCGGACAGGGCCCTACGAGCAGTACTTC
CDR3 protein: CASSYRTGPYEQYF

J gene: TRBJ1-1
V gene: TRBV7-2
D gene: -
clone size: -
CDR3 DNA: TGTGCCAGCAGCTCGGTTGAAGCTTTCTTT
CDR3 protein: CASSSVEAFF

J gene: TRBJ2-4
V gene: TRBV6-5
D gene: TRBD1
clone size: -
CDR3 DNA: TGTGCCAGCAGCCTCGACAGGGTCAAAAACATTCAGTACTTC
CDR3 protein: CASSLDRVKNIQYF

J gene: TRBJ1-6
V gene: TRBV7-2
D gene: TRBD1
clone size: -
CDR3 DNA: TGTGCCAGCAGCTTAGGATCACCGGGACAGCGGGCTTCACCCCTCCACTTT
CDR3 protein: CASSLGSPGQRASPLHF

J gene: TRBJ2-7
V gene: TRBV15
D gene: -
clone size: -
CDR3 DNA: TGTGCCACCAGCAGGGGCCCCTACGAGCAGTACTTC
CDR3 protein: CATSRGPYEQYF

J gene: TRBJ1-3
V gene: TRBV10-3
D gene: -
clone size: few
CDR3 DNA: TGTGCCATCAGTGATGGGGCAAGGGACACCATATATTTT
CDR3 protein: CAISDGARDTIYF

J gene: TRBJ1-1
V gene: TRBV7-9
D gene: -
clone size: -
CDR3 DNA: TGTGCCAGCAGCTTAGGGAACAGGGTCACTGAAGCTTTCTTT
CDR3 protein: CASSLGNRVTEAFF

J gene: TRBJ1-1
V gene: TRBV6-6
D gene: -
clone size: few
CDR3 DNA: TGTGCCAGCAGTTACTCGGAACAGGGAGCTTTCTTT
CDR3 protein: CASSYSEQGAFF

J gene: TRBJ2-3
V gene: TRBV6-1
D gene: -
clone size: -
CDR3 DNA: TGTGCCAGCTTAGCTATGGCAGATACGCAGTATTTT
CDR3 protein: CASLAMADTQYF

J gene: TRBJ1-5
V gene: TRBV30
D gene: -
clone size: -
CDR3 DNA: TGTGCCTGGAGTAGTTATGGGCAGGTAAATCAGCCCCAGCATTTT
CDR3 protein: CAWSSYGQVNQPQHF

J gene: TRBJ2-3
V gene: TRBV7-9
D gene: -
clone size: -
CDR3 DNA: TGTGCCAGCAGCTTTGCATTGACTACAGATACGCAGTATTTT
CDR3 protein: CASSFALTTDTQYF

J gene: TRBJ2-3
V gene: TRBV9
D gene: TRBD2
clone size: -
CDR3 DNA: TGTGCCAGCAGCCTCTCGGGACTAGCCGGAGATACGCAGTATTTT
CDR3 protein: CASSLSGLAGDTQYF

J gene: TRBJ2-5
V gene: TRBV7-9
D gene: -
clone size: -
CDR3 DNA: TGTGCCAGCAGCTTGCAGGGGCTAGCAGAGACCCAGTACTTC
CDR3 protein: CASSLQGLAETQYF

J gene: TRBJ2-7
V gene: TRBV6-5
D gene: -
clone size: few
CDR3 DNA: TGTGCCAGCAGTTTGCGCAGGGGCGAGCAGTACTTC
CDR3 protein: CASSLRRGEQYF

J gene: TRBJ2-5
V gene: TRBV2
D gene: -
clone size: -
CDR3 DNA: TGTGCCAGCAGCTCCCTAGGCCTCCAAGAGACCCAGTACTTC
CDR3 protein: CASSSLGLQETQYF

J gene: TRBJ2-3
V gene: TRBV5-1
D gene: -
clone size: -
CDR3 DNA: TGCGCCAGCAGCGCCCGCGGGGGCCAACGTGGAGATACGCAGTATTTT
CDR3 protein: CASSARGGQRGDTQYF

J gene: TRBJ2-5
V gene: TRBV13
D gene: -
clone size: -
CDR3 DNA: TGTGCCAGCAGCTTGAGGGGACAACAAGAGACCCAGTACTTC
CDR3 protein: CASSLRGQQETQYF

J gene: TRBJ2-7
V gene: TRBV4-3
D gene: -
clone size: few
CDR3 DNA: TGCGCCAGCAGCCAAGTGGGGGGAGAGGTGGGTGTGGGGATCCAATCCTACGAGCAGTACTTC
CDR3 protein: CASSQVGGEVGVGIQSYEQYF

J gene: TRBJ2-5
V gene: TRBV7-2
D gene: TRBD2
clone size: few
CDR3 DNA: TGTGCCAGCAGCCCCCAACTAGGACTAGCTGGGGAGACCCAGTACTTC
CDR3 protein: CASSPQLGLAGETQYF

J gene: TRBJ1-5
V gene: TRBV28
D gene: -
clone size: once
CDR3 DNA: TGTGCCAGCAGTCCTGCGGGGAATCAGCCCCAGCATTTT
CDR3 protein: CASSPAGNQPQHF

J gene: TRBJ2-2
V gene: TRBV19
D gene: TRBD1
clone size: -
CDR3 DNA: TGTGCCAGTAGTATGGACAGGGAGATCACCGGGGAGCTGTTTTTT
CDR3 protein: CASSMDREITGELFF

J gene: TRBJ2-3
V gene: TRBV29-1
D gene: -
clone size: -
CDR3 DNA: TGCAGCGTTGAAGCCCGAGCTAGCACAGATACGCAATATTTT
CDR3 protein: CSVEARASTDTQYF

J gene: TRBJ2-2
V gene: TRBV11-2
D gene: TRBD1
clone size: -
CDR3 DNA: TGTGCCAGCACCTACGGGACAGACAACACCGGGGAGCTGTTTTTT
CDR3 protein: CASTYGTDNTGELFF

J gene: TRBJ1-2
V gene: TRBV15
D gene: -
clone size: -
CDR3 DNA: TGTGCCACCAGCAGAGCAACAGGAACCAGTTTCTATGGCTACACCTTC
CDR3 protein: CATSRATGTSFYGYTF